A selection of T cell receptor beta chains follows, all from one sample in a study of blood T cell repertoires in COVID-19. This table comes from immunoSEQ multiplex PCR, and its TCRdb copy is limited to in-frame clones, with some not included. The table shows around 290,000 clones, with about 89% occurring only once. Sequencing used PBMCs or T cells enriched from blood (not recorded which). The source is a woman aged 18-29 years who had recovered from COVID-19. The CDR3 runs from the conserved cysteine through the conserved F or W. Each record gives: V gene, CDR3 protein.

v_gene: TRBV6-5; CDR3aa: CASSGLRRGAFF
v_gene: TRBV30; CDR3aa: CAWVPKTGALNQPQHF
v_gene: TRBV7-9; CDR3aa: CASSLGEEQYF
v_gene: TRBV28; CDR3aa: CASSPSYPGQSGANVLTF
v_gene: TRBV9; CDR3aa: CASSVGVRASTGELFF
v_gene: TRBV12-3/TRBV12-4; CDR3aa: CASSLRTSAEQYF
v_gene: TRBV3-1/TRBV3-2; CDR3aa: CASSQDGTGATEAFF
v_gene: TRBV11-3; CDR3aa: CASSLQLATDTQYF
v_gene: TRBV6-5; CDR3aa: CASERDEQYF
v_gene: TRBV5-8; CDR3aa: CASSLLGRGNYGYTF
v_gene: TRBV4-3; CDR3aa: CASSQELPPRSDTQYF
v_gene: TRBV19; CDR3aa: CASSTPPTYEQYF
v_gene: TRBV4-2; CDR3aa: CASSQGQQTQSSYEQYF
v_gene: TRBV19; CDR3aa: CASRSSTGQSYNSPLHF
v_gene: TRBV7-2; CDR3aa: CASSLMRRTYANYGYTF
v_gene: TRBV4-2; CDR3aa: CASSRDYNTYEQYF
v_gene: TRBV27; CDR3aa: CASTLTGEGTYEQYF
v_gene: TRBV7-9; CDR3aa: CASSPRGSGDSPLHF
v_gene: TRBV6-5; CDR3aa: CASRDTANYGYTF
v_gene: TRBV13; CDR3aa: CASSLGQGSTDTQYF
v_gene: TRBV7-2; CDR3aa: CASSGPGQISTDTQYF
v_gene: TRBV7-2; CDR3aa: CASSFTSYQETQYF
v_gene: TRBV7-2; CDR3aa: CASTLGGRNEKLFF
v_gene: TRBV18; CDR3aa: CASSPRQGVGSF
v_gene: TRBV28; CDR3aa: CASSRQGTRNEQYF
v_gene: TRBV28; CDR3aa: CASSPWTGNLNTEAFF
v_gene: TRBV4-1; CDR3aa: CASSQPRASGTDTQYF
v_gene: TRBV29-1; CDR3aa: CSVEEMGTAFYGYTF
v_gene: TRBV7-2; CDR3aa: CASSLWRMEINSPLHF
v_gene: TRBV11-3; CDR3aa: CASSLGTGVQETQYF
v_gene: TRBV7-6; CDR3aa: CASSAQTYSAETQYF
v_gene: TRBV2; CDR3aa: CASSEAPSGRASYNEQFF
v_gene: TRBV5-4; CDR3aa: CASRFTGSSTEAFF
v_gene: TRBV19; CDR3aa: CASSIRQGSPLHF
v_gene: TRBV12-3/TRBV12-4; CDR3aa: CASSYRVNYGYTF
v_gene: TRBV11-2; CDR3aa: CASSLWLAGGMVETQYF
v_gene: TRBV2; CDR3aa: CASPGAGQETQYF
v_gene: TRBV25-1; CDR3aa: CASSRTGDYGYTF
v_gene: TRBV29-1; CDR3aa: CSVEDLRGGYDEQFF
v_gene: TRBV3-1/TRBV3-2; CDR3aa: CASSPRTSLGEQFF
v_gene: TRBV7-2; CDR3aa: CASSLVPTGTSLRNEQFF